This T cell receptor beta chain came from a study of cytomegalovirus exposure and HLA in healthy donors. Study at large: A later analysis reported the 120 validation repertoires used the same platform as the roughly 670 first-cohort repertoires. Study conclusions and caveats: Across donors, most TCRs were seen rarely, yet some public ones were widespread. In vitro work confirmed that a few CMV-associated chains recognize CMV antigens.

In the case of this clone: What it recognizes is unknown.

Germline V lookup: CDR1 KGHSH, CDR2 LQKENI. CDR3 length: 14 residues. Deletions cut 3 bases from V and 6 bases from J, with 14 bases between. Profiling relied on immunoSEQ multiplex PCR, and the TCRdb table lists in-frame clones only, not all of them. The sample includes about 98,000 clones, about 94% of them seen just once. This sequence joins TRBV18 and TRBJ1-1; D is perhaps TRBD1 (5 bases). The clonotype comes from a woman aged 18-29 years in good health and CMV-seronegative. What was sequenced was PBMCs. CDR3 in DNA: TGTGCCAGCTCACCGAGTACCCAGGGCCCTGAAGCTTTCTTT. Translated, it gives CASSPSTQGPEAFF.